This T cell receptor (beta chain) was profiled in a study of spatial heterogeneity in lung cancer. V was clipped by 4 bases and J by 6 bases, with 11 bases between them. The CDR3 covers 13 residues. Per the germline V gene, CDR1 is SGHRS and CDR2 is YFSETQ. TCRdb recomputed calls from the 5' RACE reads with MiXCR, one row per CDR3 protein. The table has roughly 79,000 distinct CDR3 sequences, 10% to 15% seen once. This clonotype was seen at least ten times. Stated time point: sample taken at primary tumor resection. No cell sorting; template was whole RNA from tumor, lung tissue or PBMC. The clonotype was recovered from a male donor with early-stage non-small cell lung cancer. The V call is TRBV5-1, the J call TRBJ2-1, with D uncertain. This sample comprised PBMCs, obtained at surgery. CDR3 in DNA: TGCGCCAGCAGCATGGGATCGAGCAATGAGCAGTTCTTC. Its translation is CASSMGSSNEQFF.